This T cell receptor (beta chain) derives from a study of T cell responses to AZD1222 COVID-19 vaccine. Study observations and caveats: Donors were chiefly white British, with a greater number of females, and clonal diversity was perhaps underestimated.

Repertoires were generated with immunoSEQ multiplex PCR, while TCRdb's copy carries only in-frame clones and drops some. Altogether some 150,000 clones are present, just over 90% being singletons, with the ten largest covering more than 0.8%. A remark on this clone: What it binds is unknown.

Trimming shortened V by 0 bases and J by 9 bases, and 16 bases separated the two germline ends. The CDR3 has 15 amino acids. Germline CDR1 is SNHLY and CDR2 is FYNNEI. The sequence was obtained from an adult in good health. Sequenced here: peripheral blood, sampled on day 0 of MenACWY control vaccination. The chain uses TRBV2 and TRBJ2-3; D is perhaps TRBD1 (5 bases). CDR3 region: CASSEALQGVSTQYF. DNA of the CDR3: TGTGCCAGCAGTGAAGCGCTTCAGGGCGTTAGCACGCAGTATTTT.